The 4 T cell receptor beta chains given below trace back to one sample, sequenced in a study of siplizumab effects on memory and regulatory T cells. Sequencing used immunoSEQ multiplex PCR; TCRdb keeps in-frame clones, though not all of them. The table has approximately 75,000 clones, 93% seen once. Sequencing was done on a sample of CD8+ T cells sorted from blood. The source is a human donor in good health.

The rearrangement uses TRBV7-9 and TRBJ1-5; 9 bases are shared with TRBD1. Germline values: CDR1 SEHNR, CDR2 FQNEAQ (reference sequence). After removal of 5 bases from V and 3 bases from J, the junction contained 5 bases not matched to a gene. The CDR3 is made up of 15 amino acids. The CDR3 DNA reads as TGTGCCAGCAGCCCACAGGGGGCTGACAATCAGCCCCAGCATTTT. Its protein product is CASSPQGADNQPQHF.

The chain uses TRBV5-8 and TRBJ2-7; the D gene is possibly TRBD2 (7 bases). With 4 bases removed from V and 7 bases from J, the gap between germline ends came to 18 bases. The V gene's germline CDR1 is SGHTS and CDR2 YDEGEE. CDR3 size: 14 residues. The chain's CDR3 is CASSEGGLPWEQYF. The CDR3 region has the DNA TGTGCCAGCAGCGAGGGGGGGCTGCCCTGGGAGCAGTACTTC.

The chain links TRBV15 to TRBJ1-5; 10 bases map to TRBD1. The CDR3 totals 17 residues. The V and J ends lost 4 bases and 4 bases, in that order; junction bases with no gene match: 10. The germline CDR1 and CDR2 sequences are LNHNV and YYDKDF (reference sequence). The CDR3 DNA reads TGTGCCACCAGCAATAACCCCTGGGGACAGGGGAATCAGCCCCAGCATTTT. Translated: CATSNNPWGQGNQPQHF. Based on the CDR3 plus reference TRBV15 and TRBJ1-5, the full variable domain is DAMVIQNPRYQVTQFGKPVTLSCSQTLNHNVMYWYQQKSSQAPKLLFHYYDKDFNNEADTPDNFQSRRPNTSFCFLDIRSPGLGDTAMYLCATSNNPWGQGNQPQHFGDGTRLSIL.

This chain connects TRBV7-3 to TRBJ1-5; 8 bases fit TRBD1. The J segment lost 1 base and the V segment lost 10 bases, leaving 6 bases of the junction unmatched. The germline gives CDR1 SGHTA, CDR2 FQGTGA. This CDR3 has 14 amino acids. Written as DNA, the CDR3 is TGTGCCACCGACAGGGGCCCCAGCAATCAGCCCCAGCATTTT. Its protein product is CATDRGPSNQPQHF.